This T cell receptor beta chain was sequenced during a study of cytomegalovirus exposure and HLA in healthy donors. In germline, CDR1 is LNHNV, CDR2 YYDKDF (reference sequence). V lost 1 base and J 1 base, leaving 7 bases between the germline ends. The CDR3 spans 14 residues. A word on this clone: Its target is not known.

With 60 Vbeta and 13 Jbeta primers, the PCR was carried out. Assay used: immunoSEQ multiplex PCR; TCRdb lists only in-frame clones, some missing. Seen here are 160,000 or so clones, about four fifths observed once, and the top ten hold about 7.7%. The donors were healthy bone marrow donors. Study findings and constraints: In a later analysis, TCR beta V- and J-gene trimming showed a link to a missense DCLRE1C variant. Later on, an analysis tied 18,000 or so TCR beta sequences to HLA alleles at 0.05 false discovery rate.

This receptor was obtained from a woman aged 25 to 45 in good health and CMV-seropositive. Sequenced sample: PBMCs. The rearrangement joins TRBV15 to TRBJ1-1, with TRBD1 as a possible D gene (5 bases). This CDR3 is CATSRGGENTEAFF. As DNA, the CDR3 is TGTGCCACCAGCAGAGGGGGGGAGAACACTGAAGCTTTCTTT.